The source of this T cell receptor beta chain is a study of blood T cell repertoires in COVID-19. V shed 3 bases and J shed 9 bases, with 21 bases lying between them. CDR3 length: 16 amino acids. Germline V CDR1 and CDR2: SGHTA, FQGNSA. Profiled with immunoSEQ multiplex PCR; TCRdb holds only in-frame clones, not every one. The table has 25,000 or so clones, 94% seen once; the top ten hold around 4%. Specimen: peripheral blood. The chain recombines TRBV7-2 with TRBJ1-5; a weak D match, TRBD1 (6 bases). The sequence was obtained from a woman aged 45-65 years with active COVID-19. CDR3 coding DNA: TGTGCCAGCAGCTTCGGGACATCATGGGCATTTTGGCCCCAGCATTTT. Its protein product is CASSFGTSWAFWPQHF.